The 29 T cell receptor beta chains below were found in one sample sequenced in a study of blood T cell repertoires in COVID-19. The method was immunoSEQ multiplex PCR; TCRdb's version includes in-frame clones alone and lacks a portion of them. The sample has about 100,000 clones; 92% are singletons. Specimen: peripheral blood. These receptors all come from a man aged 65 to 79 with acute or convalescent COVID-19.

In DNA form, the CDR3 reads TGCGCCAGCAGCCAAGCATCGAACACTGAAGCTTTCTTT. Translating gives CASSQASNTEAFF. The chain is built from TRBV4-1 and TRBJ1-1; D is undetermined. Per germline, CDR1 MGHRA and CDR2 YSYEKL. The V and J ends lost 1 base and 1 base respectively, with 4 bases between them. The CDR3 runs 13 residues.

The V and J genes are TRBV10-2 and TRBJ2-5; D gene uncertain. Trimming stripped 6 bases from V and 1 base from J, with 6 bases between. CDR1 and CDR2 from the germline V gene are WSHSY and SAAADI. The CDR3 totals 12 residues. Here the CDR3 DNA reads TGCGCCAGCAGCCAAGCCCAAGAGACCCAGTACTTC. Translating gives CASSQAQETQYF.

This clone was picked up a small number of times. The V gene is TRBV25-1, the J gene TRBJ2-1, with a weak D call TRBD1 (5 bases). The CDR3 spans 15 residues. V lost 3 bases and J 10 bases, leaving 19 bases between the germline ends. Germline V lookup: CDR1 MGHDK, CDR2 SYGVNS. The CDR3 spells CASSDPRTREGEQFF. CDR3 DNA: TGTGCCAGCAGTGACCCCCGGACCAGGGAAGGGGAGCAGTTCTTC.

The chain carries TRBV7-2 and TRBJ2-1, with 7 bases lining up with TRBD2. CDR3 length: 14 amino acids. V shed 7 bases, J shed 5 bases, and the junction held 8 bases outside the gene matches. Germline-derived CDR1 and CDR2 are SGHTA and FQGNSA. This chain's CDR3 is CASTYPGTNNEQFF. The CDR3 region has the DNA TGTGCCAGCACCTACCCCGGGACTAACAATGAGCAGTTCTTC. Drawing the rest from reference TRBV7-2 and TRBJ2-1, the complete variable domain is GAGVSQSPSNKVTEKGKDVELRCDPISGHTALYWYRQSLGQGLEFLIYFQGNSAPDKSGLPSDRFSAERTGGSVSTLTIQRTQQEDSAVYLCASTYPGTNNEQFFGPGTRLTVL.

This chain joins TRBV7-2 and TRBJ2-7; 9 bases match TRBD2. Unmatched junction bases numbered 5, after V lost 5 bases and J lost 0 bases. This CDR3 is 15 amino acids long. Germline V gene data show CDR1 as SGHTA and CDR2 as FQGNSA. CDR3 protein: CASSRNSGSSYEQYF. As DNA, the CDR3 is TGTGCCAGCAGCCGCAATAGCGGGAGCTCCTACGAGCAGTACTTC.

This clone occurred a few times. The chain recombines TRBV6-5 with TRBJ1-2, with 8 positions matching TRBD1. The CDR3 contains 14 residues. V lost 7 bases to trimming and J lost 3 bases; unmatched junction nucleotides: 7. Germline V CDR1 and CDR2: MNHEY, SVGAGI. CDR3 region: CASTLDRAHYGYTF. CDR3 sequence (DNA): TGTGCCAGCACCCTGGACAGGGCCCACTATGGCTACACCTTC.

V usage is TRBV18 and J usage is TRBJ2-7; TRBD1 is a possible D gene (6 bases). The CDR3 consists of 14 residues. The V gene's germline CDR1 is KGHSH and CDR2 LQKENI. Trimming took off 6 bases at V and 3 bases at J, with 15 bases between the two ends. Here the CDR3 reads CASSYRARLYEQYF. The DNA of the CDR3 is TGTGCCAGCTCCTACAGGGCGAGACTCTACGAGCAGTACTTC.

This chain joins TRBV6-5 and TRBJ2-7, with D possibly being TRBD2 (5 bases). Germline CDR1 reads MNHEY; CDR2 reads SVGAGI. The CDR3 contains 15 residues. Trimming took off 4 bases at V and 11 bases at J, with 24 bases between the two ends. CDR3: CASSWDGDLLRAEYF. The CDR3 region has the DNA TGTGCCAGCAGTTGGGATGGGGATCTCCTACGAGCGGAGTACTTC.

V usage is TRBV12-2 and J usage is TRBJ1-5. TRBV12-2 is listed as a pseudogene. The length of the CDR3 is 15 residues. The CDR3 here is CAAARLGRSNQPQHF. The CDR3 nucleotides are TGTGCAGCCGCTCGGCTGGGGAGGAGCAATCAGCCCCAGCATTTT.

J is TRBJ1-1 and V is TRBV19; 8 bases match TRBD1. This CDR3 has 14 residues. The J segment lost 5 bases and the V segment lost 5 bases, leaving 7 bases of the junction unmatched. Germline-derived CDR1 and CDR2 are LNHDA and SQIVND (reference sequence). The CDR3: CASSPDRGGTEAFF. CDR3 DNA: TGTGCCAGTAGTCCAGACAGGGGTGGGACTGAAGCTTTCTTT.

This clone was picked up one time. The chain has TRBV28 and TRBJ2-7, with TRBD2 identical over 13 bases. The V and J ends lost 3 bases and 5 bases, in that order; junction bases with no gene match: 4. The CDR3 has 15 residues. Germline values: CDR1 MDHEN, CDR2 SYDVKM. DNA for the CDR3: TGTGCCAGCAGTTTTACTAGCGGGAGGGTAGACGAGCAGTACTTC. As protein: CASSFTSGRVDEQYF.

This chain connects TRBV7-3 to TRBJ2-1; D is possibly TRBD2 (6 bases). This CDR3 comprises 15 residues. Germline CDR1 SGHTA, CDR2 FQGTGA. V was clipped by 5 bases and J by 8 bases, with 19 bases between them. CDR3: CASSLSGQGGHEQFF. CDR3 nucleotide sequence: TGTGCCAGCAGCCTCTCCGGCCAGGGAGGACATGAGCAGTTCTTC. The full variable domain, its missing parts supplied by reference TRBV7-3 and TRBJ2-1, is GAGVSQTPSNKVTEKGKYVELRCDPISGHTALYWYRQSLGQGPEFLIYFQGTGAADDSGLPNDRFFAVRPEGSVSTLKIQRTERGDSAVYLCASSLSGQGGHEQFFGPGTRLTVL.

The chain combines TRBV19 with TRBJ1-4; TRBD1 agrees at 8 bases. The length of the CDR3 is 16 residues. Germline V lookup: CDR1 LNHDA, CDR2 SQIVND (reference sequence). The V segment lost 9 bases and the J segment 3 bases; nucleotides outside the gene matches: 12. CDR3 sequence: CASTTGDGWSNEKLFF. CDR3 coding DNA: TGTGCCAGCACGACAGGGGATGGTTGGTCTAATGAAAAACTGTTTTTT.

The chain carries TRBV5-1 and TRBJ2-1; TRBD2 matches 15 bases. Germline V gene sequence: CDR1 SGHRS, CDR2 YFSETQ. The V and J ends lost 4 bases and 7 bases, in that order; junction bases with no gene match: 9. The CDR3 covers 17 residues. DNA for the CDR3: TGCGCCAGCAGCCCGGGACTAGCGGGGGGCCCGGGAAATGAGCAGTTCTTC. Translated, it gives CASSPGLAGGPGNEQFF.

The gene calls are TRBV2 and TRBJ1-1; TRBD1 aligns across 7 bases. The CDR3 extends over 13 amino acids. CDR1 SNHLY and CDR2 FYNNEI come from the germline V gene. V shed 6 bases, J shed 4 bases, and the junction held 5 bases outside the gene matches. The chain's CDR3 is CASRGTVGTEAFF. Written as DNA, the CDR3 is TGTGCCAGCAGAGGGACAGTTGGCACTGAAGCTTTCTTT.

The chain couples TRBV7-8 to TRBJ1-3; D is perhaps TRBD1 (5 bases). V shed 5 bases and J shed 9 bases, with 20 bases lying between them. The CDR3 is 15 residues long. The germline gives CDR1 SGHVS, CDR2 FQNEAQ. The CDR3 protein is CASSANPGRTGTIYF. The DNA of the CDR3 is TGTGCCAGCAGCGCGAATCCAGGTAGAACAGGCACCATATATTTT.

V usage is TRBV29-1 and J usage is TRBJ1-1; perhaps TRBD1 as D (5 bases). V was pared by 3 bases and J by 3 bases, with 8 bases between. Germline-derived CDR1 and CDR2 are SQVTM and ANQGSEA. The CDR3 contains 12 residues. The CDR3 sequence is CSVEGHYTEAFF. The DNA for the CDR3 is TGCAGCGTTGAGGGGCACTACACTGAAGCTTTCTTT.

This clone was observed a few times. The V call is TRBV9, the J call TRBJ1-1; 8 bases map to TRBD1. J lost 4 bases, V lost 3 bases, and 2 bases had no gene match. Germline loops: CDR1 SGDLS, CDR2 YYNGEE. The CDR3 runs 13 residues. The CDR3 sequence is CASSETGGTEAFF. CDR3 in DNA: TGTGCCAGCAGCGAAACAGGGGGCACTGAAGCTTTCTTT.

This CDR3 is CASSLEQGGNEQFF. CDR3 DNA sequence: TGTGCCAGCAGCTTAGAACAGGGTGGGAATGAGCAGTTCTTC. The rearrangement joins TRBV11-2 to TRBJ2-1; D might be TRBD1 (6 bases). There are 14 residues in the CDR3. V dropped 0 bases and J dropped 7 bases, with 10 bases sitting between them. Germline values: CDR1 SGHAT, CDR2 FQNNGV.

The rearrangement uses TRBV4-3 and TRBJ1-4, with D hard to call. Germline V gives CDR1 LGHNA, CDR2 YSLEER. This CDR3 comprises 18 residues. V lost 2 bases to trimming and J lost 3 bases, with 19 bases between them. The CDR3 spells CASSQSVPLAGANEKLFF. The DNA for the CDR3 is TGCGCCAGCAGCCAATCGGTTCCCCTAGCAGGAGCTAATGAAAAACTGTTTTTT.

The CDR3 DNA follows: TGTGCCAGCTCACGCTCGGAAGGGGCTGGTTCACCCCTCCACTTT. It codes for CASSRSEGAGSPLHF. This sequence joins TRBV18 and TRBJ1-6; D possibly corresponds to TRBD1 (5 bases). Trimming shortened V by 4 bases and J by 9 bases, and 16 bases separated the two germline ends. Looked up from germline, CDR1 is KGHSH and CDR2 is LQKENI. CDR3 length: 15 amino acids.

The chain employs TRBV28 and TRBJ1-2; D uncertain. V lost 3 bases, J lost 4 bases, and 9 bases lay in between. Germline V CDR1 and CDR2: MDHEN, SYDVKM. The CDR3 spans 13 residues. The CDR3 loop is CASSFVGSYGYTF. In DNA form, the CDR3 reads TGTGCCAGCAGTTTTGTGGGGAGCTATGGCTACACCTTC.

CDR3 sequence (DNA): TGTGCCAGCAGCTTCCTAACAACTAATGAAAAACTGTTTTTT. Translation gives CASSFLTTNEKLFF. The rearrangement joins TRBV7-9 to TRBJ1-4; D is ambiguous. There are 14 residues in the CDR3. V was pared by 3 bases and J by 0 bases, with 5 bases between. The germline V gene encodes CDR1 SEHNR and CDR2 FQNEAQ (reference sequence).

The rearrangement uses TRBV6-5 and TRBJ1-3, with D maybe TRBD1 (5 bases). The V gene's germline CDR1 is MNHEY and CDR2 SVGAGI. CDR3 length equals 15 residues. V lost 6 bases and J lost 2, with 14 bases in between. CDR3: CASSPGRATGNTIYF. The CDR3 nucleotides read TGTGCCAGCAGCCCCGGCAGGGCAACTGGAAACACCATATATTTT.

CDR3 bases: TGTGCCAGCAGCCCAGGGGGCCCCGAGCAGTACTTC. Protein: CASSPGGPEQYF. The rearrangement links TRBV11-2 to TRBJ2-7; 8 bases match TRBD1. The ends lost 5 bases at V and 6 bases at J; junction bases unmatched: 3. CDR3 length: 12 residues. The germline V gene encodes CDR1 SGHAT and CDR2 FQNNGV.

The V gene is TRBV6-6, the J gene TRBJ2-7, with TRBD1 identical over 8 bases. The junction had 7 bases not matched to a gene; V was cut back by 5 bases and J by 7 bases. Per germline, CDR1 MNHNY and CDR2 SVGAGI (reference sequence). This CDR3 spans 13 amino acids. The CDR3 region is CASSTSTGGEQYF. CDR3 nucleotide sequence: TGTGCCAGCAGTACCTCAACAGGGGGAGAGCAGTACTTC.

The V gene is TRBV5-1, the J gene TRBJ1-2; D unclear. Trimming removed 0 bases at V and 2 bases at J, with 11 bases between. The CDR3 loop spans 15 amino acids. CDR1 and CDR2 (germline): SGHRS, YFSETQ. CDR3 nucleotide sequence: TGCGCCAGCAGCTTGGGAGAGGGCGTCAACTATGGCTACACCTTC. Translated: CASSLGEGVNYGYTF.

This sequence joins TRBV15 and TRBJ1-1, with D perhaps TRBD1 (6 bases). There are 13 residues in the CDR3. V lost 1 base and J 8 bases, leaving 11 bases between the germline ends. Germline CDR1 is LNHNV and CDR2 is YYDKDF (reference sequence). This CDR3 is CATSRVLQGEAFF. The CDR3 nucleotides are TGTGCCACCAGCAGAGTCCTACAGGGAGAAGCTTTCTTT.

The chain is built from TRBV1 and TRBJ2-4; the D segment call TRBD2 is taken from the table without a DNA check. TRBV1 is an annotated pseudogene. The CDR3 length is 19 residues. The CDR3 DNA sequence: TGCACCAGCAGCCAACCCCTCCCGGGGGGGAGACTAGCCAAAAACATTCAGTACTTC. This translates into CTSSQPLPGGRLAKNIQYF.